These T cell receptor beta chains were read from a single sample in a study of OX40 agonist ivuxolimab in advanced cancers. TCRdb keeps only in-frame clones here, not all; method: immunoSEQ multiplex PCR. The sample lists approximately 12,000 clones; 75% to 95% were seen once. The sequencing used CD4+ or CD8+ T cells sorted from blood, collected in a trial of the OX40 agonist ivuxolimab. Source of these receptors: an adult with an advanced solid tumor such as melanoma, head and neck, liver or kidney cancer. CDR3s include the opening cysteine and the closing phenylalanine or tryptophan. Fields, in order: J gene, clone size, V gene, D gene, CDR3 protein, CDR3 DNA. D genes are given only for firm matches. A clone size is listed for some rows: how often the clone was seen (once, few, many), or a class if it is expanded.

TRBJ2-7 - TRBV29-1 - CSISENYEQYF TGCAGCATTAGCGAGAACTACGAGCAGTACTTC
TRBJ1-3 - TRBV5-1 TRBD1 CASSLGDRGYGNTIYF TGCGCCAGCAGCTTAGGGGACAGGGGGTACGGAAACACCATATATTTT
TRBJ1-1 - TRBV6-4 TRBD1 CASRGTESNTEAFF TGTGCCAGCAGAGGGACAGAGAGTAACACTGAAGCTTTCTTT
TRBJ2-5 - TRBV13 - CASSLGGSEGETQYF TGTGCCAGCAGCTTAGGGGGCAGTGAGGGAGAGACCCAGTACTTC
TRBJ2-7 - TRBV2 TRBD2 CASSVLAGPYEQYF TGTGCCAGCAGTGTGCTAGCGGGACCCTACGAGCAGTACTTC
TRBJ2-7 - TRBV7-8 - CASSLGDSYEQYF TGTGCCAGCAGCCTAGGAGACTCCTACGAGCAGTACTTC
TRBJ2-7 - TRBV6-5 - CASSTGQSYEQYF TGTGCCAGCAGTACCGGACAGTCCTACGAGCAGTACTTC
TRBJ2-1 - TRBV14 - CASSDRFDEQFF TGTGCCAGCAGCGACCGGTTCGATGAGCAGTTCTTC
TRBJ2-2 - TRBV4-1 TRBD1 CASSYLGGGTGELFF TGCGCCAGCAGCTACCTAGGGGGCGGCACCGGGGAGCTGTTTTTT
TRBJ1-2 - TRBV5-4 TRBD1 CASSLLGQGANGYTF TGTGCCAGCAGCTTGTTGGGACAGGGGGCTAACGGCTACACCTTC
TRBJ2-3 - TRBV4-2 - CASSQEGDWSTDTQYF TGTGCCAGCAGCCAAGAAGGGGACTGGAGCACAGATACGCAGTATTTT
TRBJ1-2 - TRBV4-3 - CASSQDLAASGYGYTF TGCGCCAGCAGCCAAGATTTGGCAGCCTCCGGTTATGGCTACACCTTC
TRBJ1-5 - TRBV6-6 - CASSYSGQNQPQHF TGTGCCAGCAGTTACTCCGGACAGAATCAGCCCCAGCATTTT
TRBJ2-7 - TRBV7-9 - CASSSYGLLEEQYF TGTGCCAGCAGCTCCTACGGACTACTCGAAGAGCAGTACTTC
TRBJ2-3 - TRBV7-7 TRBD2 CASSIGLAETDTQYF TGTGCCAGCAGCATCGGACTAGCGGAAACAGATACGCAGTATTTT
TRBJ1-1 - TRBV19 - CASSKHPGNTEAFF TGTGCCAGTAGTAAGCACCCGGGGAACACTGAAGCTTTCTTT
TRBJ1-2 - TRBV10-3 - CAIRDSEGDGYTF TGTGCCATCAGGGACAGCGAGGGGGATGGCTACACCTTC
TRBJ2-3 once TRBV18 - CASSPPRGPTDTQYF TGTGCCAGCTCACCACCGCGGGGTCCCACAGATACGCAGTATTTT
TRBJ2-5 - TRBV25-1 - CASSDLTEGRGETQYF TGTGCCAGCAGTGATTTAACTGAGGGAAGGGGAGAGACCCAGTACTTC
TRBJ2-3 - TRBV2 - CASRRGPFITDTQYF TGTGCCAGCCGACGAGGACCTTTCATCACAGATACGCAGTATTTT
TRBJ2-7 - TRBV7-9 - CASSPTGRFEQYF TGTGCCAGCAGCCCAACAGGGAGGTTCGAGCAGTACTTC
TRBJ1-5 - TRBV30 TRBD1 CAYNRGLGNQPQHF TGTGCGTACAACAGGGGATTAGGCAATCAGCCCCAGCATTTT
TRBJ1-2 once TRBV30 - CAWSVRARADGYTF TGTGCCTGGAGTGTACGGGCCAGGGCGGATGGCTACACCTTC
TRBJ2-1 - TRBV30 TRBD2 CAWTSGRWEQFF TGTGCCTGGACTAGCGGGAGGTGGGAGCAGTTCTTC
TRBJ2-3 - TRBV2 - CASILGGNTDTQYF TGTGCCAGCATCCTTGGCGGGAACACAGATACGCAGTATTTT
TRBJ2-7 - TRBV6-1 - CASSSLLEQYF TGTGCCAGCAGTTCCCTTTTGGAGCAGTACTTC
TRBJ2-7 - TRBV10-1 - CASSPDSNHEQYF TGCGCCAGCAGCCCGGACAGCAATCACGAGCAGTACTTC